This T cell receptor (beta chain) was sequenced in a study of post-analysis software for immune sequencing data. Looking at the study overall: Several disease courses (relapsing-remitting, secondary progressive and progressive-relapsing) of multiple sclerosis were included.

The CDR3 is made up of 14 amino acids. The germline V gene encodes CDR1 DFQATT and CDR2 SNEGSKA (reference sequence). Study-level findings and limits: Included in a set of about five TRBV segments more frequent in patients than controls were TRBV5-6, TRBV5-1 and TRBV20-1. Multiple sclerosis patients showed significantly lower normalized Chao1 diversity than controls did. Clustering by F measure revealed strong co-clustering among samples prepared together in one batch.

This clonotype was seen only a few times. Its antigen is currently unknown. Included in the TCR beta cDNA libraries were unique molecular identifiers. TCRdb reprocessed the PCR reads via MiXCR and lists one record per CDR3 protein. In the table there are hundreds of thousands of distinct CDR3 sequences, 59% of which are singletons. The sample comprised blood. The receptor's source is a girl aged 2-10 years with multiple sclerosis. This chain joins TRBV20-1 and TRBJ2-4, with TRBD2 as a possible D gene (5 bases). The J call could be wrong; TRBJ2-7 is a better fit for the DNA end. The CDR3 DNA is TGCAGTGCTGGCACGGCGGGTTCGGTCAACGAGCAGTACTTC. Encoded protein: CSAGTAGSVNEQYF.